These T cell receptor beta chains were read from a single sample in a study of shared clonotypes between healthy human individuals. Method: immunoSEQ multiplex PCR; TCRdb's copy keeps in-frame clones and lacks some. There are a few hundred thousand clones in the sample; approximately 77% occur only once, and around 12% lies in the top ten. Source material: PBMCs. These receptors all come from a woman aged 40 to 55 in good health. Some clones in this sample may be carry-over from other donors' samples. Both conserved end residues are part of each CDR3. A D gene is named only where the DNA matches it firmly. Where a row states a size, it is once, few, many or the class of an expanded clone; other rows omit it.

size	V	J	D	CDR3	DNA
-	TRBV15	TRBJ2-3	-	CATSRDTDTQYF	TGTGCCACCAGCAGAGACACAGATACGCAGTATTTT
-	TRBV5-4	TRBJ2-3	-	CASSLFRGPTDTQYF	TGTGCCAGCAGCTTGTTCAGGGGACCCACAGATACGCAGTATTTT
-	TRBV19	TRBJ1-1	TRBD1	CASSNSGTGNTEAFF	TGTGCCAGTAGTAATAGCGGGACAGGAAACACTGAAGCTTTCTTT
-	TRBV15	TRBJ2-5	-	CATSRLGPETQYF	TGTGCCACCAGCAGACTAGGTCCGGAGACCCAGTACTTC
few	TRBV4-2	TRBJ2-7	TRBD1	CASSEQGQEPYEQYF	TGTGCCAGCAGCGAACAGGGACAGGAACCCTACGAGCAGTACTTC
many	TRBV5-6	TRBJ2-5	-	CASSPIQTETQYF	TGCGCCAGCAGCCCGATACAGACAGAGACCCAGTACTTC
-	TRBV11-2	TRBJ1-1	-	CASSLVMNTEAFF	TGTGCCAGCAGCTTAGTAATGAACACTGAAGCTTTCTTT
-	TRBV5-1	TRBJ1-4	-	CASSSQGGTNEKLFF	TGCGCCAGCAGCTCACAAGGAGGAACTAATGAAAAACTGTTTTTT
-	TRBV11-2	TRBJ2-7	-	CASSLGSRGLYEQYF	TGTGCCAGCAGCTTAGGTAGCAGGGGTCTGTACGAGCAGTACTTC
few	TRBV25-1	TRBJ2-3	-	CASSDLVLAPDTQYF	TGTGCCAGCAGTGATCTGGTCCTGGCACCAGATACGCAGTATTTT
-	TRBV30	TRBJ1-2	-	CAWTGGHYGYTF	TGTGCCTGGACGGGGGGGCACTATGGCTACACCTTC
-	TRBV5-4	TRBJ1-3	TRBD1	CASSSGQATGNTIYF	TGTGCCAGCAGCAGTGGACAGGCTACTGGAAACACCATATATTTT
-	TRBV7-2	TRBJ2-7	-	CASSHDALAASYEQYF	TGTGCCAGCAGCCACGACGCATTAGCGGCATCCTACGAGCAGTACTTC
-	TRBV5-6	TRBJ1-1	-	CASSLRVTEAFF	TGTGCCAGCAGCTTGAGGGTCACTGAAGCTTTCTTT
-	TRBV30	TRBJ1-3	-	CAWSPGIPAGNTIYF	TGTGCCTGGAGTCCAGGGATCCCGGCTGGAAACACCATATATTTT
-	TRBV27	TRBJ2-5	TRBD2	CASKRGLAGAETQYF	TGTGCCAGTAAAAGGGGACTAGCGGGAGCGGAGACCCAGTACTTC
-	TRBV5-4	TRBJ1-2	TRBD1	CASSRTGEDGYTF	TGTGCCAGCAGCCGGACAGGGGAGGATGGCTACACCTTC
few	TRBV10-1	TRBJ2-5	TRBD2	CASSDRLASETQYF	TGCGCCAGCAGTGACCGACTAGCCAGTGAGACCCAGTACTTC
-	TRBV29-1	TRBJ2-7	-	CSVWAPLVGQYF	TGCAGCGTCTGGGCCCCACTTGTAGGGCAGTACTTC
few	TRBV18	TRBJ1-3	-	CASSTSTGNGNTIYF	TGTGCCAGCTCAACCTCCACAGGGAATGGAAACACCATATATTTT
once	TRBV25-1	TRBJ2-3	-	CASSDLLAQYF	TGTGCCAGCTCCGACTTACTGGCGCAGTATTTT
-	TRBV6-4	TRBJ1-1	-	CASSADGPSTEAFF	TGTGCCAGCAGTGCCGATGGACCTAGCACTGAAGCTTTCTTT
-	TRBV6-5	TRBJ2-7	-	CASSYGQFAAYEQYF	TGTGCCAGCAGTTATGGACAGTTTGCCGCCTACGAGCAGTACTTC
many	TRBV7-9	TRBJ1-5	-	CASSTQGGNQPQHF	TGTGCCAGCAGCACCCAAGGGGGCAATCAGCCCCAGCATTTT
-	TRBV7-9	TRBJ1-1	TRBD1	CASSWTGANTEAFF	TGTGCCAGCAGCTGGACAGGGGCGAACACTGAAGCTTTCTTT
-	TRBV6-1	TRBJ2-3	-	CASTLGTFPDTQYF	TGTGCCAGCACCCTAGGGACCTTCCCGGATACGCAGTATTTT
-	TRBV18	TRBJ2-1	TRBD2	CASSPPGLAGNEQFF	TGTGCCAGCTCACCACCCGGACTAGCGGGCAATGAGCAGTTCTTC
-	TRBV7-2	TRBJ2-2	-	CASSPGTPQVGELFF	TGTGCCAGCAGCCCCGGGACACCACAGGTCGGGGAGCTGTTTTTT
-	TRBV7-2	TRBJ1-2	-	CASSLGTNYGYTF	TGTGCCAGCAGCCTTGGGACAAACTATGGCTACACCTTC
-	TRBV4-2	TRBJ2-7	-	CASSQDVKLEQYF	TGTGCCAGCAGCCAAGATGTCAAGCTCGAGCAGTACTTC
-	TRBV28	TRBJ2-2	TRBD2	CASSPPGLALIGELFF	TGTGCCAGCAGTCCCCCGGGACTAGCCTTGATTGGGGAGCTGTTTTTT
-	TRBV2	TRBJ2-1	TRBD2	CASKLTSNGEHFF	TGTGCCAGCAAACTGACTAGCAATGGAGAGCATTTCTTC
-	TRBV28	TRBJ1-3	-	CASSPELFAGNTIYF	TGTGCCAGCAGCCCCGAACTCTTCGCTGGAAACACCATATATTTT
-	TRBV19	TRBJ2-2	-	CASSMNRAGTGELFF	TGTGCCAGTAGCATGAACAGGGCGGGCACCGGGGAGCTGTTTTTT
once	TRBV10-3	TRBJ2-5	-	CAISEWVRTPRETQYF	TGTGCCATCAGTGAGTGGGTTCGGACTCCCCGAGAGACCCAGTACTTC
-	TRBV28	TRBJ2-7	TRBD2	CASSLGLAGGSEQYF	TGTGCCAGCAGCTTGGGCCTAGCGGGAGGCTCCGAGCAGTACTTC
-	TRBV10-2	TRBJ2-7	-	CASSAHRDGTYEQYF	TGCGCCAGCAGTGCCCACCGGGACGGGACCTACGAGCAGTACTTC
-	TRBV6-6	TRBJ1-4	-	CASSSPSDEKLFF	TGTGCCAGCAGTTCACCCTCGGATGAAAAACTGTTTTTT
-	TRBV5-6	TRBJ1-1	-	CASSPPVAPTEAFF	TGTGCCAGCAGCCCCCCAGTAGCCCCCACTGAAGCTTTCTTT
-	TRBV30	TRBJ1-5	-	CAFARQGSGNQPQHF	TGTGCCTTTGCGCGCCAGGGATCGGGCAATCAGCCCCAGCATTTT
-	TRBV7-9	TRBJ2-6	-	CASSQTVGANVLTF	TGTGCCAGCAGCCAGACAGTTGGGGCCAACGTCCTGACTTTC
-	TRBV5-1	TRBJ1-1	TRBD1	CASSQNTGTGEAFF	TGCGCCAGCAGCCAGAACACCGGGACAGGGGAAGCTTTCTTT
-	TRBV28	TRBJ1-5	TRBD1	CASSPLVLKKGAGNQPQHF	TGTGCCAGCAGTCCCCTCGTCCTGAAAAAGGGGGCGGGCAATCAGCCCCAGCATTTT
-	TRBV28	TRBJ2-7	-	CASSIISYEQYF	TGTGCCAGCAGTATCATCTCCTACGAGCAGTACTTC
-	TRBV28	TRBJ2-2	-	CASSPGPRGLSGELFF	TGTGCCAGCAGCCCGGGGCCAAGGGGCCTGTCCGGGGAGCTGTTTTTT
-	TRBV5-6	TRBJ1-2	TRBD1	CASSKDRGHSDYGYTF	TGTGCCAGCAGCAAGGACAGGGGGCATTCTGACTATGGCTACACCTTC
-	TRBV28	TRBJ2-2	TRBD2	CASSLLTSGTGTGELFF	TGTGCCAGCAGTTTATTGACTAGCGGGACGGGCACCGGGGAGCTGTTTTTT